This T cell receptor beta chain was captured by sequencing in a study of blood T cell dynamics during melanoma immunotherapy. Study-wide background: First-line therapy was either pembrolizumab or nivolumab with ipilimumab for metastatic melanoma.

Comments on this clone: Its antigen is not identified.

Study-wide results and caveats: Unlike progressors, later disease-control patients had W3 repertoires gaining clonality or diversity.

The table came from immunoSEQ multiplex PCR; TCRdb's copy has only in-frame clones and leaves some out. The repertoire has about 13,000 clones, roughly 91% of them found once; the top ten carry around 3.4%. Regarding time point: pre-treatment baseline. Apart from a couple of fast progressors, RECIST 1.1 response was judged 12 weeks post-infusion. The starting material was blood, obtained from a patient treated with checkpoint blockade. The clonotype was recovered from a human donor with melanoma.

CDR3 nucleotides: TGTGCCAGCAGTCCCCGACAGGACTACGAGCAGTACTTC. It encodes CASSPRQDYEQYF. The chain employs TRBV6-6 and TRBJ2-7, with D tentatively TRBD1 (6 bases). V was trimmed by 5 bases and J by 3 bases, leaving 11 bases between them. The CDR3 contains 13 residues. CDR1 is MNHNY, CDR2 SVGAGI, per germline (reference sequence).